A selection of T cell receptor beta chains follows, all from one sample in a study of cytomegalovirus exposure and HLA in healthy donors. The protocol was immunoSEQ multiplex PCR, while the TCRdb copy is restricted to in-frame clones and leaves out a portion. Of roughly 60,000 clones detected, more than 85% appear once; the ten largest clones hold over 2%. Source material: PBMCs. These receptors originate from a woman aged 30 to 39 in good health and CMV-seronegative. The CDR3 runs from the conserved cysteine through the conserved F or W. A D gene is named only where the DNA matches it firmly. The listing skips clone size in some rows; elsewhere it reads once, few, many or a size class.

v_call	clone_size	j_call	d_call	cdr3_nt	cdr3_aa
TRBV18	NA	TRBJ2-7	NA	TGTGCCAGCTCACCTGATGGACAACCGACCTACGAGCAGTACTTC	CASSPDGQPTYEQYF
TRBV19	NA	TRBJ2-2	NA	TGTGCCAGTAGTATTCTGGGGACACCGAACACCGGGGAGCTGTTTTTT	CASSILGTPNTGELFF
TRBV9	once	TRBJ1-1	TRBD1	TGTGCCAGCAGCGCAACGGGACAGGGGGACACTGAAGCTTTCTTT	CASSATGQGDTEAFF
TRBV5-6	NA	TRBJ2-7	TRBD2	TGTGCCAGCAGCTTGGCCGGGGGGGAGCACTACGAGCAGTACTTC	CASSLAGGEHYEQYF
TRBV27	once	TRBJ2-2	TRBD1	TGTGCCAGCAGACCCGACAGGGCCGGGGAGCTGTTTTTT	CASRPDRAGELFF
TRBV7-8	NA	TRBJ2-1	NA	TGTGCCAGCAGGACCGGGTACAATGAGCAGTTCTTC	CASRTGYNEQFF
TRBV28	NA	TRBJ1-3	NA	TGTGCCAGCAGCGGGCCGGGACATGGTGGAAACACCATATATTTT	CASSGPGHGGNTIYF
TRBV7-9	NA	TRBJ2-2	NA	TGTGCCAGCAGCCCCATTGGAGCGGCTAAAGGCGGGGAGCTGTTTTTT	CASSPIGAAKGGELFF
TRBV19	NA	TRBJ1-1	TRBD1	TGTGCCAGTAGTCCAAACAGGGGATACACTGAAGCTTTCTTT	CASSPNRGYTEAFF
TRBV6-1	NA	TRBJ2-2	TRBD2	TGTGCCAGCAGTGAAATAGCGGGGGCTACCGGGGAGCTGTTTTTT	CASSEIAGATGELFF
TRBV28	NA	TRBJ2-7	TRBD2	TGTGCCAGCACCCGATTATCCGGGACTAGCGGGAGATACGAGCAGTACTTC	CASTRLSGTSGRYEQYF
TRBV5-1	NA	TRBJ1-2	TRBD1	TGCGCCGGCAGCGGGGCAGGGGGCCCCCATAACTATGGCTACACCTTC	CAGSGAGGPHNYGYTF
TRBV27	NA	TRBJ2-2	NA	TGTGCCAGCAGTTTCTCATCGGTTGCGGGGGAGCTGTTTTTT	CASSFSSVAGELFF
TRBV4-3	NA	TRBJ2-1	TRBD2	TGCGCCAGCAGCCAAGATGGAACGGGAGGCAATGAGCAGTTCTTC	CASSQDGTGGNEQFF
TRBV10-1	NA	TRBJ2-1	TRBD2	TGCGCCAGCAGTGACGGGCGACTAGCGGCCACCAATGAGCAGTTCTTC	CASSDGRLAATNEQFF
TRBV4-1	NA	TRBJ1-1	TRBD1	TGCGCCAGCAACCAACTAGGGGGCCCGAACACTGAAGCTTTCTTT	CASNQLGGPNTEAFF
TRBV23-1	NA	TRBJ1-3	NA	TGCGCCAGCAGTCACGTTGGTGGTCTGGAGGGCTCTGGAAACACCATATATTTT	CASSHVGGLEGSGNTIYF
TRBV25-1	NA	TRBJ2-2	TRBD2	TGTGCCAGCAGTGCTGGACTAGCGGGAGGCCGTGGCACCGGGGAGCTGTTTTTT	CASSAGLAGGRGTGELFF
TRBV27	NA	TRBJ1-1	NA	TGTGCCAGCAGTTTATATTTTTTGAGGGGGATGAACACTGAAGCTTTCTTT	CASSLYFLRGMNTEAFF
TRBV19	NA	TRBJ2-4	NA	TGTGCCAGTAGTATCAGGGGTACAGAAGACATTCAGTACTTC	CASSIRGTEDIQYF
TRBV7-9	NA	TRBJ2-1	TRBD2	TGTGCCAGCAGCTTACCCAGGACTAGCGGGAATGAGCAGTTCTTC	CASSLPRTSGNEQFF
TRBV18	NA	TRBJ2-6	NA	TGTGCCAGCTCACCACTACCTGGTGAGTCTGGGGCCAACGTCCTGACTTTC	CASSPLPGESGANVLTF
TRBV14	NA	TRBJ2-7	NA	TGTGCCAGCAGCCAAGACCCCCAGGGTTCCTACGAGCAGTACTTC	CASSQDPQGSYEQYF
TRBV5-1	NA	TRBJ1-3	TRBD1	TGCGCCAGCAGCTTGGGACAGGGTTCGGACACCATATATTTT	CASSLGQGSDTIYF
TRBV29-1	NA	TRBJ1-2	TRBD1	TGCAGCGCCGACTCCCGAGGGGGCGACGATGGCTACACCTTC	CSADSRGGDDGYTF
TRBV5-1	NA	TRBJ2-2	TRBD2	TGCGCCAGCAGCGCCGAATCGGGACTAGCGGGAGGGCCCACCGGGGAGCTGTTTTTT	CASSAESGLAGGPTGELFF
TRBV6-1	NA	TRBJ2-7	TRBD1	TGTGCCAGCAGATTTGGACAGGGGGGGTACGAGCAGTACTTC	CASRFGQGGYEQYF
TRBV7-9	NA	TRBJ2-2	NA	TGTGCCAGCAGCTTTGGTGCAGGTCCCGGGGAGCTGTTTTTT	CASSFGAGPGELFF
TRBV6-1	NA	TRBJ1-5	NA	TGTGCCAGCACCCCCCAGGGCAATCAGCCCCAGCATTTT	CASTPQGNQPQHF
TRBV18	NA	TRBJ2-6	NA	TGTGCCAGTTCACTGTGGGTGGACATTTACAGTCGGGCCAACGTCCTGACTTTC	CASSLWVDIYSRANVLTF
TRBV7-6	NA	TRBJ1-2	TRBD1	TGTGCCAGCAGCTTATCTCAGGGGGCCACATCGTCGGGCTACACCTTC	CASSLSQGATSSGYTF
TRBV6-5	NA	TRBJ2-1	TRBD2	TGTGCCACCGGGACTAGCGGGATTTTCGATGAGCAGTTCTTC	CATGTSGIFDEQFF
TRBV18	NA	TRBJ1-5	NA	TGTGCCAGCTCACCGGGAGACTTACAGCCCCAGCATTTT	CASSPGDLQPQHF
TRBV10-3	NA	TRBJ2-7	NA	TGTGCCATCAGTGCTCGAGACACGCCGGGGTACGAGCAGTACTTC	CAISARDTPGYEQYF
TRBV27	NA	TRBJ2-1	TRBD2	TGTGCCAGCAGTTTATCTGCACCGGGACTAGCGGGCTACAATGAGCAGTTCTTC	CASSLSAPGLAGYNEQFF
TRBV7-3	NA	TRBJ2-7	NA	TGTGCCAGCAGCTTAGCCCCCACCCTGGACATCTTCTACGAGCAGTACTTC	CASSLAPTLDIFYEQYF
TRBV27	NA	TRBJ2-1	TRBD2	TGTGCCAGCAGCCACCTGGGGACTAGCGGGGCTAGCTCCTACAATGAGCAGTTCTTC	CASSHLGTSGASSYNEQFF
TRBV14	NA	TRBJ2-2	TRBD2	TGTGCCAGCAGCAGACTAGCGGAATTCACCGGGGAGCTGTTTTTT	CASSRLAEFTGELFF
TRBV28	once	TRBJ2-5	NA	TGTGCCAGCAGTTCAGCAGGGCCAGAGACCCAGTACTTC	CASSSAGPETQYF
TRBV15	NA	TRBJ2-1	TRBD2	TGTGCCACCAGCGGGACTAGCGGGAGTGTTCGGGAGCAGTTCTTC	CATSGTSGSVREQFF
TRBV6-1	NA	TRBJ2-5	TRBD2	TGTGCCAGCAGTGAAATGTCGGGGGGAGGCGAGACCCAGTACTTC	CASSEMSGGGETQYF
TRBV9	NA	TRBJ2-7	NA	TGTGCCAGCAGCCGGGCCGGGAACTACGAGCAGTACTTC	CASSRAGNYEQYF
TRBV5-6	NA	TRBJ2-7	NA	TGTGCCAGCAGCTTCGGGACTTTAGGCGAGCAGTACTTC	CASSFGTLGEQYF
TRBV11-1	NA	TRBJ2-1	NA	TGTGCCAGCAGCTTTGGGCTCAATGAGCAGTTCTTC	CASSFGLNEQFF
TRBV7-9	NA	TRBJ1-4	NA	TGTGCCAGCAGCCCCCGTTTAGGGCCAGGGGATGAAAAACTGTTTTTT	CASSPRLGPGDEKLFF
TRBV10-3	NA	TRBJ2-1	NA	TGTGCCATCAGTGAGTCGAAGCTAAGCTCCTACAATGAGCAGTTCTTC	CAISESKLSSYNEQFF
TRBV5-6	NA	TRBJ1-4	TRBD1	TGTGCCAGCAAAACGGGACAGGGGGTTGAAAAACTGTTTTTT	CASKTGQGVEKLFF
TRBV6-4	NA	TRBJ2-2	NA	TGTGCCAGCAGTGCTAATCTAGGCGGGGAGCTGTTTTTT	CASSANLGGELFF
TRBV5-8	NA	TRBJ2-7	NA	TGTGCCAGCAGCCCGGAGGCCCACTCGGCCCGCTCCTACGAGCAGTACTTC	CASSPEAHSARSYEQYF
TRBV19	NA	TRBJ2-3	NA	TGTGCCACTTTACAGGGAGATTCGCAGTATTTT	CATLQGDSQYF
TRBV5-4	NA	TRBJ2-1	TRBD2	TGTGCCAGCAGCTTGGGAGGAGCGGGAGGCGGCAATGAGCAGTTCTTC	CASSLGGAGGGNEQFF